This T cell receptor beta chain was observed in a study of cytomegalovirus exposure and HLA in healthy donors. It was with 60 Vbeta and 13 Jbeta primers that the PCR ran. Clones were read by immunoSEQ multiplex PCR, and TCRdb kept only the in-frame ones, dropping some. The repertoire holds approximately 210,000 clones, with around 79% as singletons. V was pared by 4 bases and J by 8 bases, with 17 bases between. In germline, CDR1 is SGHRS, CDR2 YFSETQ. CDR3 length equals 14 residues. The clonotype comes from a woman between 50 and 59 years old in good health and CMV-seronegative. The specimen was PBMCs. This chain connects TRBV5-1 to TRBJ2-3; D is undetermined. CDR3 coding DNA: TGCGCCAGCAGCCTGGAGCAGCGACCGGGTACGCAGTATTTT. This gives the protein CASSLEQRPGTQYF.